This record concerns one T cell receptor (beta chain) sequence. As handled by the study authors: Quantification of nucleated cells was approximated via reference gene primer amplification. Data came from immunoSEQ multiplex PCR; TCRdb stores just in-frame clones and leaves some out. From that table come the V and J calls and clone size; the DNA was used to work out D and trimming. The sample has 250,000 to 350,000 clones, approximately 85% seen once. Seattle patients were enrolled while actively infected and followed longitudinally. This sample is drawn from a study of blood T cell repertoires in COVID-19. The overall study: T cells, B-cell-depleted T cells, or PBMCs provided the cDNA or gDNA that served as material.

Germline CDR1 LGHNA, CDR2 YSLEER. V trimming: 1 base; J trimming: 4 bases; junction bases outside the gene matches: 3. The CDR3 contains 16 residues. The chain recombines TRBV4-3 with TRBJ2-2; 10 bases map to TRBD2. Specimen: peripheral blood. The sequence derives from a human donor with COVID-19, enrolled during active disease. The donor label of this sample is uncertain. The CDR3 region is CASSQGVAGGTGELFF. DNA of the CDR3: TGCGCCAGCAGCCAAGGGGTAGCGGGAGGCACCGGGGAGCTGTTTTTT.